This TCR beta chain derives from a study of blood T cell repertoires in COVID-19. Study processing details: Cell counts per sample came from amplifying reference gene primers. Only in-frame clones appear in the TCRdb table, and some are missing; sequencing was by immunoSEQ multiplex PCR. Clone size and the V and J calls come from that table; the DNA yielded D and trimming. The sample records a few hundred thousand clones, approximately 84% being singletons. The CDR3 runs to 16 residues. The ends were cut back, 4 bases at V and 0 bases at J, with 11 bases in the middle. The germline V gene encodes CDR1 SGHDT and CDR2 YYEEEE.

The chain couples TRBV5-6 to TRBJ1-6, with D possibly TRBD1 on 6 matching bases. The sample comprised PBMCs or T cells enriched from blood (not recorded which). The receptor was isolated from a man aged 40-49 years who had recovered from COVID-19. The CDR3 DNA is TGTGCCAGCAGCCCCGGACAGAACTCCTATAATTCACCCCTCCACTTT. Translation gives CASSPGQNSYNSPLHF.